This T cell receptor (beta chain) came from a study of T cell responses to AZD1222 COVID-19 vaccine (dated by TCRdb to about 2021). Background for the entire study: A total of 240 or so trial participants underwent TCR sequencing, of whom around 210 had received two doses of AZD1222 and around 25 had received two doses of the MenACWY control vaccine. Trial participants were enrolled by age into subgroups of 18-55, 56-69 and 70-plus years, and around 150, 28 and 57 TCR-sequenced participants, respectively, were included in these subgroups.

Results the study describes overall, beyond this receptor: The whole spike protein was spanned by vaccine-associated CD4 TCRs, and dominant responses were seen in regions 160-218 and 743-854. The 56-69-year group was small, and its depth increase did not reach significance, likely because of low power. After two AZD1222 doses, spike-specific TCR breadth and depth were significantly higher than at day 0 and than in MenACWY recipients. Only five or six AZD1222 recipients were SARS-CoV-2 seropositive at baseline, limiting conclusions about previously exposed vaccinees. Reportedly, almost half of the unique spike-specific TCRs recognized epitopes lying outside the regions that are mutated in the B.1.351 and B.1.1.7 variants. Because no samples from the day 14 peak response were available, repertoires could be characterized only after the peak T cell response. Participants were mostly white British, with more females than males. The authors suggested clonal diversity may have been underestimated.

The CDR3 regions of human TCRbeta chains were analyzed by immunosequencing. The original methods were these. Repertoire TCRs were checked for matches against a reference library of SARS-CoV-2-specific TCRs that had been generated using the MIRA antigen-specificity platform. Breadth was defined as the fraction of unique TCRs that were SARS-CoV-2-associated. Depth was defined as the fraction of total T cells that were SARS-CoV-2-associated. Using the MIRA data, each spike-specific TCR was assigned both to the spike region to which the TCR was reactive and to a CD4 or CD8 class. Log10-transformed breadth and depth values were compared by one-way ANOVA with Sidak's multiple comparisons tests. TCRdb mirrors the immuneACCESS table, restricted to in-frame sequences. Some clones are absent from its copies; in checked studies, under half trace to an unresolved V gene, and the reason for the others is unknown. V, J and clone size reflect that table, while D and trimming were determined from the DNA. This sample has over 120,000 clones in its table, and just under 95% of those were observed once. The ten largest make up around 12% of the sample.

From the cysteine up to the phenylalanine, the CDR3 has a length of 12 residues. The read is trimmed to its CDR3 DNA, 36 bases read in frame from base 1. A distance of 4 bases separates the germline ends of V and J, which lose 3 bases and 2 bases respectively. From a lookup of the germline V gene (reference sequence), CDR1 and CDR2 are LGHDT and YNNKEL. The time point label for this specimen denotes: sample from adult after SARS-CoV-2 infection, after symptom onset. Two convalescent COVID-19 patients, sampled after symptom onset from adults with prior SARS-CoV-2 infection, were also TCR-sequenced for comparison. Of note for this clone: No cognate antigen has been identified for it. Per-base quality was not reported, and no clone a single base away is much larger than it. The sample carries other DNA sequences with the same CDR3.

The origin of this receptor is an adult who had recovered from COVID-19. This sequence uses TRBV3-1 (or the pseudogene TRBV3-2) and TRBJ1-1, with no confident D gene call. The sequencing here drew on peripheral blood, taken after recovery from COVID-19. The DNA sequence is given as TGTGCCAGCAGCCAGGGCAACACTGAAGCTTTCTTT. The resulting protein is CASSQGNTEAFF.